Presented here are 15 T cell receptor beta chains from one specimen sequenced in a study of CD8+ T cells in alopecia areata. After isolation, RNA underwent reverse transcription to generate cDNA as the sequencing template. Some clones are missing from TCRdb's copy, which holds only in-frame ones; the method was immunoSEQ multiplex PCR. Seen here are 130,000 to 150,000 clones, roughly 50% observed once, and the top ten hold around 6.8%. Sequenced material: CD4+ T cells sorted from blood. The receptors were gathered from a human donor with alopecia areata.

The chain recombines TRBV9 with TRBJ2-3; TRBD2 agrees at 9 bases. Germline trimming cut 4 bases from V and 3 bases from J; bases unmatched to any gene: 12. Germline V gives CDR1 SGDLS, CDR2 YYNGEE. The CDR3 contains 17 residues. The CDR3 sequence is CASSPQGSGRPTDTQYF. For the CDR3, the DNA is TGTGCCAGCAGCCCCCAGGGTAGCGGGAGACCAACAGATACGCAGTATTTT.

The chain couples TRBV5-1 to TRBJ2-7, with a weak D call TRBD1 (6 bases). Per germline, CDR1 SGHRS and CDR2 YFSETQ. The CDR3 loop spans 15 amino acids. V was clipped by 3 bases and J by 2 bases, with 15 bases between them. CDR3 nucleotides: TGCGCCAGCAGCTCCTACGTTGGGGGCCCCTACGAGCAGTACTTC. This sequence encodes CASSSYVGGPYEQYF.

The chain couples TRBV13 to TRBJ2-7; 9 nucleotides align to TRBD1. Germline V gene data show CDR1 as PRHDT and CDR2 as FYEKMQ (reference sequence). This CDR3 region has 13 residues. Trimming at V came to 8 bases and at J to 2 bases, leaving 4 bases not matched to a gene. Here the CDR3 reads CASGRTGAYEQYF. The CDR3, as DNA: TGTGCCAGCGGCCGGACAGGGGCCTACGAGCAGTACTTC.

The CDR3 DNA reads TGTGCCAGCAGCCCCAGCGGGAGCTCCTACGAGCAGTACTTC. Translating it yields CASSPSGSSYEQYF. J is TRBJ2-7 and V is TRBV7-3; TRBD2 matches at 8 bases. This CDR3 region has 14 residues. Germline CDR1 reads SGHTA; CDR2 reads FQGTGA. The V and J ends lost 5 bases and 0 bases, in that order; junction bases with no gene match: 3. Full variable domain (rest looked up from reference TRBV7-3 and TRBJ2-7): GAGVSQTPSNKVTEKGKYVELRCDPISGHTALYWYRQSLGQGPEFLIYFQGTGAADDSGLPNDRFFAVRPEGSVSTLKIQRTERGDSAVYLCASSPSGSSYEQYFGPGTRLTVT.

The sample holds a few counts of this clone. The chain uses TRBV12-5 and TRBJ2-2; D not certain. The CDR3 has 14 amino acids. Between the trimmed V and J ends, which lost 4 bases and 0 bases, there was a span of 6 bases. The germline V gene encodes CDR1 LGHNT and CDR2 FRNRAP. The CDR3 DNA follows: TGTGCTAGTGGTTCATTACCGAACACCGGGGAGCTGTTTTTT. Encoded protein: CASGSLPNTGELFF.

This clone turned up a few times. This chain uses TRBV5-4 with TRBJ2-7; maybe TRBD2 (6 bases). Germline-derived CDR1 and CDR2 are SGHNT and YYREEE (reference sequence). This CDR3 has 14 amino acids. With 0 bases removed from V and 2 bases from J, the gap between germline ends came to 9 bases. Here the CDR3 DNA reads TGTGCCAGCAGCTTGGTGGGAGGTGCCTACGAGCAGTACTTC. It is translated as CASSLVGGAYEQYF.

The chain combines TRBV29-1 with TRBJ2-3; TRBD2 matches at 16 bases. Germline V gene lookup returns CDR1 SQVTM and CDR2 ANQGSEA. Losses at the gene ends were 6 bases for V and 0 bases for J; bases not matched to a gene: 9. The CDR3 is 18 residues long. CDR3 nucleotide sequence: TGCAGCGTGGGGGGACTAGCGGGAGGGCAGCGGAGCACAGATACGCAGTATTTT. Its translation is CSVGGLAGGQRSTDTQYF.

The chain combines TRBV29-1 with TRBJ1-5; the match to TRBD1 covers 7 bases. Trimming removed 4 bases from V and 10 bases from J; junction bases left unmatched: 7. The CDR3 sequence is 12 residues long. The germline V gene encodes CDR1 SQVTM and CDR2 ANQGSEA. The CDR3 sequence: CSVADRVGPQHF. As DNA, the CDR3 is TGCAGCGTTGCAGACAGGGTGGGCCCCCAGCATTTT.

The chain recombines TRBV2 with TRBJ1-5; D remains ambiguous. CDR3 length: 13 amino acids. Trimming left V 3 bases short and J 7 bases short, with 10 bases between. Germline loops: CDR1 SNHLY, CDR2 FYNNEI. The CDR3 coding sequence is TGTGCCAGCAGTGACGAACAAAACCAGCCCCAGCATTTT. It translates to CASSDEQNQPQHF.

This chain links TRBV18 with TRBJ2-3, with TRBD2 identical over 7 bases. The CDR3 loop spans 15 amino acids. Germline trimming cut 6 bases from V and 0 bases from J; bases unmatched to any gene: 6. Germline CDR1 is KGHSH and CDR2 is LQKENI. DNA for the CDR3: TGTGCCAGCTCCCCTCTAGCGGCAAGCACAGATACGCAGTATTTT. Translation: CASSPLAASTDTQYF.

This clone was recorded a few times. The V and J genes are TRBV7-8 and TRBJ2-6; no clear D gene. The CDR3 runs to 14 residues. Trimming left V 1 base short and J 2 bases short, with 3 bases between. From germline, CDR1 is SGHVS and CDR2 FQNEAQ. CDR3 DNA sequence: TGTGCCAGCAGCTTAGGTCCTGGGGCCAACGTCCTGACTTTC. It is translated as CASSLGPGANVLTF. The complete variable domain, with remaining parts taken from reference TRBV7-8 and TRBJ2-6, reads GAGVSQSPRYKVAKRGQDVALRCDPISGHVSLFWYQQALGQGPEFLTYFQNEAQLDKSGLPSDRFFAERPEGSVSTLKIQRTQQEDSAVYLCASSLGPGANVLTFGAGSRLTVL.

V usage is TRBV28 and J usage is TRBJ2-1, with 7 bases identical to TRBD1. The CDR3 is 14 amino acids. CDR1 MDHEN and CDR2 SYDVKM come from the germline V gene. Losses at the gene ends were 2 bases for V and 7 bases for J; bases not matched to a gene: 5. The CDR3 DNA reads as TGTGCCAGCAGTTTAGACAGGGTCCGGAATGAGCAGTTCTTC. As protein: CASSLDRVRNEQFF.

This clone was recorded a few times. The CDR3 protein is CASSLSSGLKYQQYF. CDR3 sequence (DNA): TGTGCCAGCAGTTTATCATCGGGACTCAAGTACCAGCAGTACTTC. This chain links TRBV28 with TRBJ2-7; possibly TRBD2 for D (6 bases). Germline V CDR1 and CDR2: MDHEN, SYDVKM. The CDR3 runs to 15 residues. The ends were cut back, 1 base at V and 8 bases at J, with 18 bases in the middle.

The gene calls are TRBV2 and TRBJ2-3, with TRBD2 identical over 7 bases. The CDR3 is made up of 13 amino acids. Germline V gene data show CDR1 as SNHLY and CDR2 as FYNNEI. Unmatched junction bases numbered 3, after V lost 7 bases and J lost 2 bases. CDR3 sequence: CASTSGNTDTQYF. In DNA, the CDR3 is TGTGCCAGCACGAGCGGGAACACAGATACGCAGTATTTT.

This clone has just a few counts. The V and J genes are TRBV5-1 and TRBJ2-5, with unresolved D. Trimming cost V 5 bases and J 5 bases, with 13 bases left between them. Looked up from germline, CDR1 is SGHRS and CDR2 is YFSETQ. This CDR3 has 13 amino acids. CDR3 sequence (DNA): TGCGCCAGCAGAACGGCAGTAGGGGAGACCCAGTACTTC. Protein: CASRTAVGETQYF.